Following are 15 T cell receptor beta chains from one sample sequenced in a study of CD8 T cells in ankylosing spondylitis. Each CDR3 protein gets one entry after TCRdb re-called the 5' RACE reads with MiXCR. This sample has 250,000 to 400,000 distinct CDR3 sequences; roughly 12% occur once, and the top ten carry 9.1%. The sequencing sample was made of blood, either unsorted or a sorted T cell fraction (not recorded which). These receptors originate from a female donor with ankylosing spondylitis or in good health (not recorded which).

Points on this clonotype: A read error may be the cause here, since a much bigger clone is one base away. The rearrangement joins TRBV28 to TRBJ2-1, with unresolved D. This CDR3 region has 13 residues. Germline V gives CDR1 MDHEN, CDR2 SYDVKM. In nucleotides, the CDR3 is TGTGGCAGCAGTCCCTCCGTGTGGCATGAGCAGTTCTTC. Amino acids: CGSSPSVWHEQFF.

On this clonotype itself: Relative to the germline gene, one junction end is altered; a read error may explain this. The CDR3: CASSLEQGDSPLPF. CDR3 nucleotide sequence: TGTGCCAGCAGCTTGGAACAGGGAGATTCACCCCTCCCCTTT. The chain joins TRBV5-6 to TRBJ1-6, with a weak D call TRBD1 (6 bases). This CDR3 region has 14 residues. Germline-derived CDR1 and CDR2 are SGHDT and YYEEEE.

This clonotype was seen repeatedly, ten times or more. J is TRBJ1-5 and V is TRBV7-2; D uncertain. V was trimmed by 4 bases and J by 0 bases, leaving 4 bases between them. Germline-derived CDR1 and CDR2 are SGHTA and FQGNSA. This CDR3 contains 13 residues. Here the CDR3 reads CASSWNSNQPQHF. In nucleotides, the CDR3 is TGTGCCAGCAGCTGGAATAGCAATCAGCCCCAGCATTTT.

At least ten counts were recorded for this clonotype. The rearrangement links TRBV5-6 to TRBJ1-2, with D maybe TRBD1 (5 bases). The CDR3 covers 16 residues. Per germline, CDR1 SGHDT and CDR2 YYEEEE. The V gene lost 4 bases and the J gene lost 5 bases, with 21 bases spanning the gap. The CDR3: CASSPDGTTRGYGYTF. CDR3 sequence (DNA): TGTGCCAGCAGCCCAGACGGGACTACCCGAGGGTATGGCTACACCTTC.

This clonotype came up many times. This chain links TRBV7-3 with TRBJ1-1; no firm D call. Germline values: CDR1 SGHTA, CDR2 FQGTGA. The CDR3 sequence is 13 residues long. V was clipped by 0 bases and J by 3 bases, with 5 bases between them. Written as DNA, the CDR3 is TGTGCCAGCAGCTTAACCCAGTACACTGAAGCTTTCTTT. Its translation: CASSLTQYTEAFF.

This clonotype was seen many times. V is TRBV20-1 and J is TRBJ2-1; the D gene is possibly TRBD1 (7 bases). Germline V gene lookup returns CDR1 DFQATT and CDR2 SNEGSKA (reference sequence). The CDR3 totals 15 residues. Trimming took 0 bases from V and 7 from J, leaving 16 bases between them. The CDR3 region is CSARDSSRGDNEQFF. The CDR3 DNA is TGCAGTGCTAGAGATTCCTCCAGGGGGGATAATGAGCAGTTCTTC.

This clonotype was counted at least ten times. V usage is TRBV20-1 and J usage is TRBJ2-1; maybe TRBD2 (7 bases). Trimming removed 0 bases at V and 0 bases at J, with 12 bases between. Germline CDR1 reads DFQATT; CDR2 reads SNEGSKA (reference sequence). This CDR3 contains 16 residues. The CDR3 protein is CSARDRGLHSYNEQFF. CDR3 bases: TGCAGTGCTAGAGACAGGGGACTACACTCCTACAATGAGCAGTTCTTC.

This clonotype showed up many times. The chain is built from TRBV29-1 and TRBJ1-1; 8 nucleotides match TRBD1. With 4 bases clipped from V and 5 bases from J, the junction kept 6 bases outside the gene matches. Germline values: CDR1 SQVTM, CDR2 ANQGSEA. This CDR3 comprises 13 residues. In DNA, the CDR3 is TGCAGCGTTGGGGGGACAGGACTGACTGAAGCTTTCTTT. This sequence encodes CSVGGTGLTEAFF.

This clonotype occurred many times. The rearrangement joins TRBV28 to TRBJ1-1; possibly TRBD1 for D (6 bases). This CDR3 contains 12 residues. Trimming pared 11 bases from V and 3 bases from J, leaving 13 bases between. The germline V gene has CDR1 MDHEN and CDR2 SYDVKM. CDR3 in DNA: TGTGCCGCAGGACAGCAGTACACTGAAGCTTTCTTT. It is translated as CAAGQQYTEAFF.

This clonotype has at least ten counts. The chain uses TRBV5-6 and TRBJ2-3; D may be TRBD2 (5 bases). The ends were cut back, 2 bases at V and 6 bases at J, with 10 bases in the middle. Per germline, CDR1 SGHDT and CDR2 YYEEEE. CDR3 size: 13 residues. The CDR3 region has the DNA TGTGCCAGCAGCTTCCGGGATGGGGATACGCAGTATTTT. It yields the protein CASSFRDGDTQYF. The variable domain in full, completed from reference TRBV5-6 and TRBJ2-3, reads DAGVTQSPTHLIKTRGQQVTLRCSPKSGHDTVSWYQQALGQGPQFIFQYYEEEERQRGNFPDRFSGHQFPNYSSELNVNALLLGDSALYLCASSFRDGDTQYFGPGTRLTVL.

This clonotype was seen at least ten times. The chain employs TRBV7-9 and TRBJ1-1; no reliable D call. The CDR3 consists of 13 residues. Trimming took 5 bases from V and 1 from J, leaving 8 bases between them. Germline V gene sequence: CDR1 SEHNR, CDR2 FQNEAQ (reference sequence). The CDR3 loop reads CASSTRKNTEAFF. In DNA form, the CDR3 reads TGTGCCAGCAGCACCCGTAAGAACACTGAAGCTTTCTTT.

This clonotype has only a few counts. V is TRBV5-1 and J is TRBJ2-3, with TRBD1 matching 9 bases. The CDR3 consists of 16 residues. Germline-derived CDR1 and CDR2 are SGHRS and YFSETQ. Trimming took 3 bases from V and 2 from J; bases not matched to a gene: 7. The CDR3 sequence is CASSWNDRGNTDTQYF. The CDR3 DNA is TGCGCCAGCAGCTGGAACGACAGGGGGAACACAGATACGCAGTATTTT. The whole variable domain, filled in from reference TRBV5-1 and TRBJ2-3, reads KAGVTQTPRYLIKTRGQQVTLSCSPISGHRSVSWYQQTPGQGLQFLFEYFSETQRNKGNFPGRFSGRQFSNSRSEMNVSTLELGDSALYLCASSWNDRGNTDTQYFGPGTRLTVL.

V gene TRBV3-1 combines with J gene TRBJ2-1; unclear D gene. Looked up from germline, CDR1 is LGHDT and CDR2 is YNNKEL (reference sequence). This CDR3 is 12 amino acids long. The V gene lost 3 bases and the J gene lost 12 bases, with 12 bases spanning the gap. CDR3 bases: TGTGCCAGCAGCCAGCCCGGGTGGGGGCAGTTCTTC. Protein sequence: CASSQPGWGQFF.

The chain employs TRBV5-6 and TRBJ2-3, with D perhaps matching TRBD1 (5 bases). The V and J ends lost 8 bases and 1 base respectively, with 14 bases between them. This CDR3 has 14 amino acids. The germline V gene encodes CDR1 SGHDT and CDR2 YYEEEE. CDR3: CARAPGPRTDTQYF. CDR3 in DNA: TGTGCCAGGGCCCCAGGGCCCCGCACAGATACGCAGTATTTT.

This clonotype was seen more than once but under ten times. V is TRBV28 and J is TRBJ2-7; TRBD1 matches at 8 bases. The CDR3 consists of 14 residues. In germline, CDR1 is MDHEN, CDR2 SYDVKM. V shed 6 bases and J 3 bases; nucleotides not matched to a gene: 7. CDR3 nucleotides: TGTGCCAGCAGGACCGGACAGGGTTTCTACGAGCAGTACTTC. This encodes CASRTGQGFYEQYF.